Listed below are T cell receptor beta chains from one sample, sequenced in a study of cytomegalovirus exposure and HLA in healthy donors. TCRdb's table, derived via immunoSEQ multiplex PCR, lists solely in-frame clones and lacks some. The profile shows around 300,000 clones, approximately 84% of them singletons. Sequences were obtained from PBMCs. These receptors came from a woman in her 40s in good health and CMV-seropositive. Each CDR3 is given with its conserved first and last residue. Each record gives: clone size, V gene, J gene, D gene, CDR3 DNA, CDR3 protein. D genes are given only for firm matches. The size of a clone is reported for some rows only, either as once, few or many, or as a class for expanded clones.

NA,TRBV28,TRBJ1-5,NA,TGTGCCAGCAGTTCGAGGCAGGGTCTTAATCAGCCCCAGCATTTT,CASSSRQGLNQPQHF
NA,TRBV13,TRBJ2-1,TRBD2,TGTGCCAGCAGCTCGGGACTAGCGGGACGCGATGAGCAGTTCTTC,CASSSGLAGRDEQFF
once,TRBV28,TRBJ1-6,NA,TGTGCCAGCAGTTGGACAGCTTTGCCCCTCCACTTT,CASSWTALPLHF
few,TRBV7-2,TRBJ2-1,TRBD2,TGTGCCAGCAGCCCAGTAGCGGGAGGTCGTAATGAGCAGTTCTTC,CASSPVAGGRNEQFF
NA,TRBV7-2,TRBJ1-5,NA,TGTGCCAGCAGCTTAGTAACAGTTAATCAGCCCCAGCATTTT,CASSLVTVNQPQHF
NA,TRBV7-9,TRBJ1-4,TRBD1,TGTGCCAGCAGCCCGCACAGGGGGCGCGATAATGAAAAACTGTTTTTT,CASSPHRGRDNEKLFF
NA,TRBV5-1,TRBJ2-1,TRBD1,TGCGCCAGCAGCTTAACGGCAGGGGGCTCGTTCAAGCAGTTCTTC,CASSLTAGGSFKQFF
NA,TRBV11-2,TRBJ2-2,NA,TGTGCCAGCAGCTTAAGCGGGTCGAACACCGGGGAGCTGTTTTTT,CASSLSGSNTGELFF
few,TRBV28,TRBJ1-5,NA,TGTGCCAGCATGCATAGGGGGACGAATCAGCCCCAGCATTTT,CASMHRGTNQPQHF
NA,TRBV7-9,TRBJ1-1,NA,TGTGCCAGCAGCTTGCATGGGGGGAAAAACACTGAAGCTTTCTTT,CASSLHGGKNTEAFF
NA,TRBV20-1,TRBJ2-7,NA,TGCAGTGCTAGACAATTCTACGAGCAGTACTTC,CSARQFYEQYF
NA,TRBV13,TRBJ1-3,TRBD1,TGTGCCAGCAGCTTAGACACAGGGGCTGGAAACACCATATATTTT,CASSLDTGAGNTIYF
NA,TRBV6-6,TRBJ1-5,NA,TGTGCCAGCAGACTTTCCGACACTTCCCCCACTCAGCCCCAGCATTTT,CASRLSDTSPTQPQHF
once,TRBV2,TRBJ1-2,TRBD1,TGTGCCAGCAGTGATCAGGGGGGCTATGGCTACACCTTC,CASSDQGGYGYTF
once,TRBV13,TRBJ2-7,NA,TGTGCCAGCAATGCAGGGGCTGGGACCTACGAGCAGTACTTC,CASNAGAGTYEQYF
few,TRBV29-1,TRBJ1-2,TRBD1,TGCAGCGTTACAGGGGGCAGGGACTATGGCTACACCTTC,CSVTGGRDYGYTF
NA,TRBV6-5,TRBJ1-2,TRBD1,TGTGCCAGCAGGTCCGGGACAGGGAGTGGCTACACCTTC,CASRSGTGSGYTF
NA,TRBV27,TRBJ1-1,NA,TGTGCCAGCAGTCCCCTATTGCGGGTATGGGATACTGAAGCTTTCTTT,CASSPLLRVWDTEAFF
NA,TRBV11-2,TRBJ2-7,NA,TGTGCCAGCAGCCAGAGGGTAGCTCAACTCGTCGAGCAGTACTTC,CASSQRVAQLVEQYF
NA,TRBV18,TRBJ1-1,NA,TGTGCCAGCTCACCGGGGGGGCAGAACACTGAAGCTTTCTTT,CASSPGGQNTEAFF
NA,TRBV19,TRBJ1-5,NA,TGTGCCAGTAGTAACGGACAGATGCGCAATCAGCCCCAGCATTTT,CASSNGQMRNQPQHF
NA,TRBV19,TRBJ1-1,NA,TGTGCCAGTAGTATAGACAGGCGTACGGACACTGAAGCTTTCTTT,CASSIDRRTDTEAFF
NA,TRBV4-1,TRBJ1-2,TRBD1,TGCGCCAGCAGCCCTATGACTGGGACAGAGTATGGCTACACCTTC,CASSPMTGTEYGYTF
NA,TRBV28,TRBJ1-4,NA,TGTGCCAGCATTTCGGAGACGGTTGGCGAAAAACTGTTTTTT,CASISETVGEKLFF
NA,TRBV18,TRBJ2-7,NA,TGTGCCAGCTCACCAGAGGCGGGAAAGTCCTACGAGCAGTACTTC,CASSPEAGKSYEQYF
once,TRBV6-5,TRBJ1-1,TRBD1,TGTGCCAGCAGTTACGAACAGGGGGCGCGCAAAGCTTTCTTT,CASSYEQGARKAFF
once,TRBV7-9,TRBJ2-7,NA,TGTGCCAGCAGTTCGTCGGGCGAGCAGTACTTC,CASSSSGEQYF
NA,TRBV5-6,TRBJ1-1,TRBD1,TGTGCCAGCAGCCGGACAGGGGCGGCTGAAGCTTTCTTT,CASSRTGAAEAFF
NA,TRBV27,TRBJ2-7,TRBD1,TGTGCCAGCAGCTCCGGGGGCGGGACAGGGTCGAGGGAGCAGTACTTC,CASSSGGGTGSREQYF
NA,TRBV2,TRBJ1-1,TRBD1,TGTGCCAGCAGGGAAACAGGGGGCACTGAAGCTTTCTTT,CASRETGGTEAFF
NA,TRBV4-3,TRBJ2-3,TRBD2,TGCGCCAGCAGCCAATCGCTAGCGGGATACGCAGATACGCAGTATTTT,CASSQSLAGYADTQYF
NA,TRBV11-3,TRBJ1-2,NA,TGTGCCAGCAGCTTAGGCGACAGTTACTATGGCTACACCTTC,CASSLGDSYYGYTF
NA,TRBV4-2,TRBJ2-1,TRBD2,TGTGCCAGCAGCCAAGGGTCCCGAGCGGGAGTTGGGGATGAGCAGTTCTTC,CASSQGSRAGVGDEQFF
NA,TRBV5-1,TRBJ2-1,TRBD2,TGCGCCAGCAGCTCTTCAACGCCTAGCGGGAGGCCATACAATGAGCAGTTCTTC,CASSSSTPSGRPYNEQFF
NA,TRBV5-8,TRBJ1-4,NA,TGTGCCAGTCAAAGGGGGTCTGGTGGCACTAATGAAAAACTGTTTTTT,CASQRGSGGTNEKLFF
NA,TRBV9,TRBJ2-5,TRBD1,TGTGCCAGCAGCGGATTGACCGGGACAGGGGGCTCTATGGACCAGTACTTC,CASSGLTGTGGSMDQYF
NA,TRBV21-1,TRBJ2-3,NA,TGTGCCAGCAGCCGACTAGCGGGAGTCCCACGAGTTTTCACAGATACGCAGTATTTT,CASSRLAGVPRVFTDTQYF
NA,TRBV7-3,TRBJ2-1,TRBD2,TGTGCCAGCAGCCCTCTGGGTAGCGGGAGGGGCTATGGTAGCAATGAGCAGTTCTTC,CASSPLGSGRGYGSNEQFF
NA,TRBV19,TRBJ2-6,TRBD1,TGTGCCAGTAGTATTGATCGGACAGGGTACTCTGGGGCCAACGTCCTGACTTTC,CASSIDRTGYSGANVLTF
NA,TRBV4-2,TRBJ1-4,TRBD1,TGTGCCAGCAGACAGGGGAATGAAAAACTGTTTTTT,CASRQGNEKLFF
NA,TRBV27,TRBJ2-7,TRBD2,TGTGCCAGCAGGGATATAGCGGGCCTCTCCTACGAGCAGTACTTC,CASRDIAGLSYEQYF
few,TRBV11-2,TRBJ1-2,TRBD1,TGTGCCAGCAGCACTACTATCTCGTCCTTTAGACAGGGGGCTGAGGGCTACACCTTC,CASSTTISSFRQGAEGYTF
NA,TRBV28,TRBJ2-3,NA,TGTGCCAGCAGGGCGGGCTACCAGACCACAGATACGCAGTATTTT,CASRAGYQTTDTQYF
NA,TRBV27,TRBJ2-7,NA,TGTGCCAGCAGCTGGGGAGCCCGAGCCTACGAGCAGTACTTC,CASSWGARAYEQYF
NA,TRBV6-5,TRBJ2-1,TRBD2,TGTGCCAGCAGTTACTCGACTAGCGGGAGTAATGAGCAGTTCTTC,CASSYSTSGSNEQFF
NA,TRBV5-1,TRBJ2-4,NA,TGCGCCAGCAGCTTGGGCGGGTTCTCGAACATTCAGTACTTC,CASSLGGFSNIQYF
NA,TRBV7-9,TRBJ1-1,NA,TGTGCCAGCAGCTTAATTCGGGGGAACACTGAAGCTTTCTTT,CASSLIRGNTEAFF
NA,TRBV5-6,TRBJ1-5,TRBD1,TGTGCCAGCAGCTCCAGGGGGTCAGGTCAGCCCCAGCATTTT,CASSSRGSGQPQHF
NA,TRBV25-1,TRBJ2-7,NA,TGTGCCAGCAGTACAACGTCTAGAGACGAGCAGTACTTC,CASSTTSRDEQYF
NA,TRBV5-6,TRBJ1-6,NA,TGTGCCAGCAGCTCCGCAGGGATCGCTTCACCCCTCCACTTT,CASSSAGIASPLHF
NA,TRBV18,TRBJ1-6,TRBD1,TGTGCCAGCTCACTTAACCCGGGACAGGGGAGCTCCTATAATTCACCCCTCCACTTT,CASSLNPGQGSSYNSPLHF
once,TRBV4-2,TRBJ2-1,TRBD1,TGTGCCAGCAGCCAATCAACTATTGCGTTATCAGACAGGGGGCGCGTTAGCTCCTACAATGAGCAGTTCTTC,CASSQSTIALSDRGRVSSYNEQFF
NA,TRBV7-2,TRBJ2-5,TRBD2,TGTGCCAGCAGCTTAGGTGGGCTAGCGGAAGAGACCCAGTACTTC,CASSLGGLAEETQYF